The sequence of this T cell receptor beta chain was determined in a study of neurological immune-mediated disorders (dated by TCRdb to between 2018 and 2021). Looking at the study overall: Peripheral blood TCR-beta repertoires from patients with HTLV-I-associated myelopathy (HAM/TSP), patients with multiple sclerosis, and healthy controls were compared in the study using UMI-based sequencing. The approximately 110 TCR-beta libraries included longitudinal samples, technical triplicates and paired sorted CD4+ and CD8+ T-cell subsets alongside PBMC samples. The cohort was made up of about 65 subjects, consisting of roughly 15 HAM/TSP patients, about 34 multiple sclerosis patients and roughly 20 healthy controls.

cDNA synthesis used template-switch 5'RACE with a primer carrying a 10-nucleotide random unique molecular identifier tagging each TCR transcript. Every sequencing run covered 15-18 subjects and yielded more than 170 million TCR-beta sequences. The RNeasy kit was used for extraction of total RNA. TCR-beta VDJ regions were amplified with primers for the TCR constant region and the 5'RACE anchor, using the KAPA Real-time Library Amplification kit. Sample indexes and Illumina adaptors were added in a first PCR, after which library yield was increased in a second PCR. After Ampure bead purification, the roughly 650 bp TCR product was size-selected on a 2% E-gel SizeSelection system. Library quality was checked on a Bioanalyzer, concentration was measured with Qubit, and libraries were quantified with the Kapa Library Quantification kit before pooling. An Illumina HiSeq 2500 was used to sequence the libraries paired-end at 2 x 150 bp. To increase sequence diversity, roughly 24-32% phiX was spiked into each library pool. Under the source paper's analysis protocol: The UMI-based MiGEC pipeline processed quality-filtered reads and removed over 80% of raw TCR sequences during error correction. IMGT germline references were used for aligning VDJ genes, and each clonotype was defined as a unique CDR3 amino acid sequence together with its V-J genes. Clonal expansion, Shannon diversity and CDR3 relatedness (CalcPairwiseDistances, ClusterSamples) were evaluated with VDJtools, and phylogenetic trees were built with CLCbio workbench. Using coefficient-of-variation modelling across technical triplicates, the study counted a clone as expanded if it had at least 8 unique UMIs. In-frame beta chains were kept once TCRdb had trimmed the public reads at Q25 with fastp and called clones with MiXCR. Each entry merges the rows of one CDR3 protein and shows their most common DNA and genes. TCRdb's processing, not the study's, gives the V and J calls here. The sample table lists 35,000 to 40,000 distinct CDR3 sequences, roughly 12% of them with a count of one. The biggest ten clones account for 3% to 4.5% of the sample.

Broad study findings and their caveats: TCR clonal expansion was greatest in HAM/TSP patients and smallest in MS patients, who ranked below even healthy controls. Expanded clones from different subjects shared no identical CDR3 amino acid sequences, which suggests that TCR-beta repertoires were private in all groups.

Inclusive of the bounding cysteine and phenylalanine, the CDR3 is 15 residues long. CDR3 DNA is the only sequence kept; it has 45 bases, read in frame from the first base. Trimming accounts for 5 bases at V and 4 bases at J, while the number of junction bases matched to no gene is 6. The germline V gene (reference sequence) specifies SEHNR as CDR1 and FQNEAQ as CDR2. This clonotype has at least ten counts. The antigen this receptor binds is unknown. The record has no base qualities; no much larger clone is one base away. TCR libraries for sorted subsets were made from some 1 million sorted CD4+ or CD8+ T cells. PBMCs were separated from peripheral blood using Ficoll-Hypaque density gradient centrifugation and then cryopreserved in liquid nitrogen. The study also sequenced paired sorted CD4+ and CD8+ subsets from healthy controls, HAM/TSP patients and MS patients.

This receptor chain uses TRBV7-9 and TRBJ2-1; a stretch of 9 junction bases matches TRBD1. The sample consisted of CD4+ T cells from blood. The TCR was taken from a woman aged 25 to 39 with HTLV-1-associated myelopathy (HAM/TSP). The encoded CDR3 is CASSARDRVYNEQFF. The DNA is TGTGCCAGCAGCGCCCGGGACAGGGTTTACAATGAGCAGTTCTTC.